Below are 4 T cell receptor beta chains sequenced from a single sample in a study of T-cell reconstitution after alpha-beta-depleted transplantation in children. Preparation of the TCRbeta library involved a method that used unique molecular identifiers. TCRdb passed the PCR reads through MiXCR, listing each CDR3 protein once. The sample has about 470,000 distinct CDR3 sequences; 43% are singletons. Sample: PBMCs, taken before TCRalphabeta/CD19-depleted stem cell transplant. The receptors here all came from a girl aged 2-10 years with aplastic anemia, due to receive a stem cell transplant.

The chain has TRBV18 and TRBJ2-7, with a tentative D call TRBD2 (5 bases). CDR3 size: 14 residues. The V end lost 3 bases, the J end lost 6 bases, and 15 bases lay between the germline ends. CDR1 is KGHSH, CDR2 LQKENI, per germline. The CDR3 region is CASSPSGFSGEQYF. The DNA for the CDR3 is TGTGCCAGCTCACCCTCGGGATTCAGTGGCGAGCAGTACTTC. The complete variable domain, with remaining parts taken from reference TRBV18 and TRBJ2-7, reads NAGVMQNPRHLVRRRGQEARLRCSPMKGHSHVYWYRQLPEEGLKFMVYLQKENIIDESGMPKERFSAEFPKEGPSILRIQQVVRGDSAAYFCASSPSGFSGEQYFGPGTRLTVT.

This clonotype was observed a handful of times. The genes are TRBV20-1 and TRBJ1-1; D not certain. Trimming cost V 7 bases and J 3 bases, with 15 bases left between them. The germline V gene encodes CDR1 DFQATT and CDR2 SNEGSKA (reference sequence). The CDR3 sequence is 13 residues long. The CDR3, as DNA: TGCAGTGTCGAAGAGGGTGGCGACACTGAAGCTTTCTTT. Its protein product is CSVEEGGDTEAFF.

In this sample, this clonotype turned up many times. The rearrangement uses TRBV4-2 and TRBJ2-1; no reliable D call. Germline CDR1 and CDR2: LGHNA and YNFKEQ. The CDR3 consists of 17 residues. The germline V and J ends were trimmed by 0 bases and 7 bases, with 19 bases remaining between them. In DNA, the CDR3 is TGTGCCAGCAGCCAAGATATGTTGGTGATAGGCCAGAATGAGCAGTTCTTC. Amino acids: CASSQDMLVIGQNEQFF.

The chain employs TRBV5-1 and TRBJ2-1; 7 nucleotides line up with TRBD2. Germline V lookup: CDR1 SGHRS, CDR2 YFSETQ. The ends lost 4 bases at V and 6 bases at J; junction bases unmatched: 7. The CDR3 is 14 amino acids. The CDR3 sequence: CASSPPTSFNEQFF. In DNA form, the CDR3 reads TGCGCCAGCAGCCCCCCGACTAGCTTCAATGAGCAGTTCTTC.